This TCR beta chain was identified during a study of Tregs in tolerant kidney transplant recipients. General study points: Few patients were studied, so findings need validation in larger groups.

Unstimulated Tregs (CD4+CD25+CD127-) and CD4+CD25- non-Tregs were sorted from PBMCs. Repertoires were generated with immunoSEQ multiplex PCR, while TCRdb's copy carries only in-frame clones and drops some. The sample contains some 110,000 clones, about 90% of which appear only once. Of note for this clone: The antigen is unknown.

Material for sequencing was CD4+ T cells from blood. This TCR was sampled from a human donor in good health.

The CDR3 DNA sequence: TGTGCCAGTAGTAGCCCGGGGGGGGCGGATACGCAGTATTTT. Its translation: CASSSPGGADTQYF. The gene calls are TRBV19 and TRBJ2-3; TRBD2 matches 8 bases. The CDR3 consists of 14 residues. CDR1 is LNHDA and CDR2 is SQIVND in the germline V gene (reference sequence). Trimming cost V 4 bases and J 6 bases; bases outside gene matches: 6.